This is a list of T cell receptor beta chains from one sample in a study of cytomegalovirus exposure and HLA in healthy donors. This table comes from immunoSEQ multiplex PCR, and its TCRdb copy is limited to in-frame clones, with some not included. The sample records approximately 130,000 clones, around 85% being singletons. Sequencing was done on a sample of PBMCs. These receptors all come from a woman younger than 45 in good health and CMV-seropositive. Each CDR3 is given with its conserved first and last residue. A D gene is named only where the DNA matches it firmly. Rows give clone size only sometimes, using once, few, many, or a class for an expanded clone.

-,-,TRBV6-5,TRBJ1-2,CASTGGFGYTF,TGTGCCAGCACGGGGGGGTTTGGCTACACCTTC
-,-,TRBV2,TRBJ1-5,CASSRQSFNQPQHF,TGTGCCAGCAGCCGACAGTCCTTTAATCAGCCCCAGCATTTT
-,-,TRBV19,TRBJ2-4,CASSPGHLLAKNIQYF,TGTGCCAGTAGTCCAGGACATTTGCTAGCCAAAAACATTCAGTACTTC
-,-,TRBV6-1,TRBJ1-2,CASREARGGGYTF,TGTGCCAGCAGAGAGGCCCGGGGGGGAGGCTACACCTTC
-,-,TRBV5-1,TRBJ2-3,CASSLDTPGTDTQYF,TGCGCCAGCAGCTTGGACACCCCCGGCACAGATACGCAGTATTTT
TRBD2,-,TRBV6-1,TRBJ2-5,CASREGLAGSETQYF,TGTGCCAGCAGAGAGGGACTAGCGGGAAGTGAGACCCAGTACTTC
TRBD2,-,TRBV7-9,TRBJ2-3,CASSLRGGRSDTQYF,TGTGCCAGCAGCTTAAGGGGCGGGAGATCGGATACGCAGTATTTT
TRBD1,few,TRBV5-8,TRBJ2-7,CASSRRDRGHEQYF,TGTGCCAGCAGCCGGCGGGACAGGGGCCACGAGCAGTACTTC
-,few,TRBV7-3,TRBJ2-2,CASSLTTGSGELFF,TGTGCCAGCAGCTTAACGACGGGTTCCGGGGAGCTGTTTTTT
TRBD1,-,TRBV6-1,TRBJ1-5,CACTRDRDQPQHF,TGTGCCTGCACCAGGGACAGGGATCAGCCCCAGCATTTT
-,-,TRBV5-1,TRBJ1-1,CASTPQGPNTEAFF,TGCGCCAGCACCCCACAGGGACCGAACACTGAAGCTTTCTTT
TRBD1,-,TRBV28,TRBJ1-6,CASSIGQGGGSPLHF,TGTGCCAGCAGCATCGGACAGGGAGGAGGTTCACCCCTCCACTTT
TRBD2,-,TRBV6-1,TRBJ2-1,CATQLAGRWNEQFF,TGTGCCACTCAACTAGCGGGTCGGTGGAATGAGCAGTTCTTC
-,-,TRBV5-8,TRBJ1-1,CASSPGAPNTEAFF,TGTGCCAGCAGCCCCGGAGCCCCGAACACTGAAGCTTTCTTT
TRBD2,-,TRBV19,TRBJ2-7,CAKPEGQGRTSGIYEQYF,TGTGCCAAACCCGAGGGACAGGGGCGGACTAGCGGGATCTACGAGCAGTACTTC
-,-,TRBV6-5,TRBJ1-2,CASSYSYSPYGYTF,TGTGCCAGCAGTTACTCCTACTCACCATATGGCTACACCTTC
-,few,TRBV11-2,TRBJ1-5,CASSLYTGSNQPQHF,TGTGCCAGCAGCTTATACACAGGGTCCAATCAGCCCCAGCATTTT
-,once,TRBV7-6,TRBJ2-5,CASSLVLVETQYF,TGTGCCAGCAGCTTAGTACTAGTTGAGACCCAGTACTTC
-,-,TRBV2,TRBJ1-1,CASSDTRGVGQF,TGTGCCAGCAGTGACACTCGGGGGGTAGGTCAGTTT
-,-,TRBV5-1,TRBJ2-5,CASSFNSETQYF,TGCGCCAGCAGCTTCAACAGCGAGACCCAGTACTTC
-,-,TRBV15,TRBJ1-3,CATSSWQGTSGNTIYF,TGTGCCACCAGCAGTTGGCAGGGTACCTCTGGAAACACCATATATTTT
TRBD1,-,TRBV6-5,TRBJ2-1,CASRLQGDYNEQFF,TGTGCCAGCAGGCTACAGGGGGACTACAATGAGCAGTTCTTC
-,-,TRBV18,TRBJ1-2,CASSPPADRYGYTF,TGTGCCAGCTCACCTCCAGCGGACAGATATGGCTACACCTTC
-,-,TRBV5-4,TRBJ2-1,CASSPRFYNEQFF,TGTGCCAGCAGCCCCCGTTTCTACAATGAGCAGTTCTTC
-,-,TRBV18,TRBJ2-5,CASSLGVQETQYF,TGTGCCAGCTCACTAGGGGTCCAAGAGACCCAGTACTTC
-,-,TRBV7-6,TRBJ2-7,CASSLDEGAYEQYF,TGTGCCAGCAGCTTAGATGAGGGGGCCTACGAGCAGTACTTC
-,-,TRBV25-1,TRBJ1-2,CASSIGANYGYTF,TGTGCCAGCAGTATCGGGGCTAACTATGGCTACACCTTC
-,-,TRBV10-3,TRBJ2-3,CAIKPQGPGTDTQYF,TGTGCCATCAAACCACAGGGCCCGGGCACAGATACGCAGTATTTT
TRBD2,few,TRBV5-1,TRBJ2-7,CASSLGPSGGGREQYF,TGCGCCAGCAGCTTGGGCCCGAGCGGGGGGGGACGCGAGCAGTACTTC
TRBD2,-,TRBV28,TRBJ2-3,CASSPAGSTDTQYF,TGTGCCAGCAGCCCAGCGGGGAGCACAGATACGCAGTATTTT
-,-,TRBV2,TRBJ2-5,CASSESVQETQYF,TGTGCCAGCAGTGAGTCCGTCCAAGAGACCCAGTACTTC
TRBD1,once,TRBV7-9,TRBJ1-2,CASSLQGEGGGYTF,TGTGCCAGCAGCCTACAGGGGGAAGGTGGTGGCTACACCTTC
-,few,TRBV5-4,TRBJ1-2,CASSSTANYGYTF,TGTGCCAGCAGCTCGACAGCTAACTATGGCTACACCTTC
-,once,TRBV15,TRBJ2-7,CATSPWAVDSYEQYF,TGTGCCACCAGCCCGTGGGCAGTTGACTCCTACGAGCAGTACTTC
-,-,TRBV30,TRBJ2-2,CAWNPRVTGELFF,TGTGCCTGGAACCCCAGGGTCACCGGGGAGCTGTTTTTT
-,-,TRBV19,TRBJ1-2,CASSNQGIGYGYTF,TGTGCCAGTAGTAACCAGGGAATTGGGTATGGCTACACCTTC
-,-,TRBV6-1,TRBJ2-7,CASSEARGGTYEQYF,TGTGCCAGCAGTGAAGCTAGGGGAGGAACCTACGAGCAGTACTTC
TRBD1,-,TRBV5-1,TRBJ1-1,CASSAGQPLNTEAFF,TGCGCCAGCAGCGCGGGACAGCCCTTGAACACTGAAGCTTTCTTT
TRBD2,-,TRBV7-9,TRBJ2-7,CASSLHLAGASYEQYF,TGTGCCAGCAGCTTACACCTAGCGGGGGCCTCCTACGAGCAGTACTTC